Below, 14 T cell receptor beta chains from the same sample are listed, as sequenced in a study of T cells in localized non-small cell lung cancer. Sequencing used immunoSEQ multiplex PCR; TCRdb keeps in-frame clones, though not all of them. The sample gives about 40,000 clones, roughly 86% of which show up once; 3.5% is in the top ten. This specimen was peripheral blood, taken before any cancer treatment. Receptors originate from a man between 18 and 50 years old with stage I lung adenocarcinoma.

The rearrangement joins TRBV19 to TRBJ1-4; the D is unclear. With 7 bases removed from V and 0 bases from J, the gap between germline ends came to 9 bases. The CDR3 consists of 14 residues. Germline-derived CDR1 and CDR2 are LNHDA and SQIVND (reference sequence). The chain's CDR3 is CASTLGTTNEKLFF. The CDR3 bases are TGTGCCAGTACCCTTGGGACAACTAATGAAAAACTGTTTTTT.

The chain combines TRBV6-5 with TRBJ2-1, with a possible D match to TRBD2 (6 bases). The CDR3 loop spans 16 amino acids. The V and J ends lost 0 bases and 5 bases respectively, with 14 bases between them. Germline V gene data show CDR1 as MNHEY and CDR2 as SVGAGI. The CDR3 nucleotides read TGTGCCAGCAGTTACTCGGTGGGGGGACTTCACAATGAGCAGTTCTTC. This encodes CASSYSVGGLHNEQFF.

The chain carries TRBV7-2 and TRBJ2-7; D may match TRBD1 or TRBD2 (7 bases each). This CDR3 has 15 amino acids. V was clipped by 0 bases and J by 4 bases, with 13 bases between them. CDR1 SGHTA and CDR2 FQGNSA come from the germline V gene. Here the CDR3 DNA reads TGTGCCAGCAGCTTAGCGGCAGGGGGGGATTACGAGCAGTACTTC. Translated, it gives CASSLAAGGDYEQYF.

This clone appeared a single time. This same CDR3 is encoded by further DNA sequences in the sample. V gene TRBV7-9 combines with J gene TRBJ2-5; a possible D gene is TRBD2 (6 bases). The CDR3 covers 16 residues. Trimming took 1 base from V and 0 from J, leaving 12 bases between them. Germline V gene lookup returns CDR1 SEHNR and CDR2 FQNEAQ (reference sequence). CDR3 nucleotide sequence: TGTGCCAGCAGCTTAGGCGGGGCAGTCTACCAAGAGACCCAGTACTTC. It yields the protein CASSLGGAVYQETQYF.

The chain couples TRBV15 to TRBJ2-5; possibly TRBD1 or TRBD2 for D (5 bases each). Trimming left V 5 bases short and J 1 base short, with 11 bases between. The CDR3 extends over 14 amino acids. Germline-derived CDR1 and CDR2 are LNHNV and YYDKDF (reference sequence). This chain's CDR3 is CATSRRDRQETQYF. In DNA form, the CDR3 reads TGTGCCACCAGCCGCCGGGACCGCCAAGAGACCCAGTACTTC. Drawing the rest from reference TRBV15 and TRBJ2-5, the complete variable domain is DAMVIQNPRYQVTQFGKPVTLSCSQTLNHNVMYWYQQKSSQAPKLLFHYYDKDFNNEADTPDNFQSRRPNTSFCFLDIRSPGLGDTAMYLCATSRRDRQETQYFGPGTRLLVL.

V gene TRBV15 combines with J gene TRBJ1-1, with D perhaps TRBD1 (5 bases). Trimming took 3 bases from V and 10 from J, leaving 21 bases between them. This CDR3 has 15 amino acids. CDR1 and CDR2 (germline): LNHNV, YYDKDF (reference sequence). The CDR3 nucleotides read TGTGCCACCAGCAGGGGATCAGGGTCCGGTACTCGAGCTTTCTTT. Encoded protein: CATSRGSGSGTRAFF.

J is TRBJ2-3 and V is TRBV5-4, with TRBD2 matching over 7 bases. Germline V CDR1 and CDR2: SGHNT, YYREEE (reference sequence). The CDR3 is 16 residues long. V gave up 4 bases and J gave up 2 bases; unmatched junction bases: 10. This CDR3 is CASSGTSAQTTDTQYF. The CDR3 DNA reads TGTGCCAGCAGCGGAACTAGCGCACAAACCACAGATACGCAGTATTTT.

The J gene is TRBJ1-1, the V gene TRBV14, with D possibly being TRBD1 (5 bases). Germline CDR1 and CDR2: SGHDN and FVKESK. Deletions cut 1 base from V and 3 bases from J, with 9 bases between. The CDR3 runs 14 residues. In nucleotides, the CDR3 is TGTGCCAGCAGCCAAGGCGGACACTACACTGAAGCTTTCTTT. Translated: CASSQGGHYTEAFF.

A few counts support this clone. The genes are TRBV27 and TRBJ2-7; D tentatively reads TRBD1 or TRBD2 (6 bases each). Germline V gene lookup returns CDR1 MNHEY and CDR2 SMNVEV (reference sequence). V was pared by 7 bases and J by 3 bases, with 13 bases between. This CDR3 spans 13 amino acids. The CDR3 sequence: CASTLRGGYEQYF. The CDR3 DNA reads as TGTGCCAGCACACTCAGGGGAGGCTACGAGCAGTACTTC.

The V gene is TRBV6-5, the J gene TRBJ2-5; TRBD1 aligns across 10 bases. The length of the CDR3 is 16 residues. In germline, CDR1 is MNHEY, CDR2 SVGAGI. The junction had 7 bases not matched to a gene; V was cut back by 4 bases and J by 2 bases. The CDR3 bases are TGTGCCAGCAGTTCCCCGGGGACAGGGGATCAAGAGACCCAGTACTTC. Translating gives CASSSPGTGDQETQYF.

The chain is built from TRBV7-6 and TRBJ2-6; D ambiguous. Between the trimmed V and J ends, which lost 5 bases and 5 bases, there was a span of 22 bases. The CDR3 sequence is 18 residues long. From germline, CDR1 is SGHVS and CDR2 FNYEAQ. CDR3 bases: TGTGCCAGCAGCGCCATATATGAATCACAAAGTCGGGCCAACGTCCTGACTTTC. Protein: CASSAIYESQSRANVLTF. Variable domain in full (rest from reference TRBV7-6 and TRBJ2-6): GAGVSQSPRYKVTKRGQDVALRCDPISGHVSLYWYRQALGQGPEFLTYFNYEAQQDKSGLPNDRFSAERPEGSISTLTIQRTEQRDSAMYRCASSAIYESQSRANVLTFGAGSRLTVL.

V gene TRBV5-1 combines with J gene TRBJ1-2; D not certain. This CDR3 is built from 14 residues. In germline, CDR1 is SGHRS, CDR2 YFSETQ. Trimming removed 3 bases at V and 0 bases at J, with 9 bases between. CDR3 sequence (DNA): TGCGCCAGCAGCTCAGACAATACTAACTATGGCTACACCTTC. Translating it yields CASSSDNTNYGYTF. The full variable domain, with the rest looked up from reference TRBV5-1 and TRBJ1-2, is KAGVTQTPRYLIKTRGQQVTLSCSPISGHRSVSWYQQTPGQGLQFLFEYFSETQRNKGNFPGRFSGRQFSNSRSEMNVSTLELGDSALYLCASSSDNTNYGYTFGSGTRLTVV.

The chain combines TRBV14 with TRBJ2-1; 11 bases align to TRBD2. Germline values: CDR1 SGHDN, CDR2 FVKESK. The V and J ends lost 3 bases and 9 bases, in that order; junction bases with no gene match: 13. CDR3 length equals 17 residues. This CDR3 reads CASSHLTVSGGATEQFF. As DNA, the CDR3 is TGTGCCAGCAGCCATCTTACCGTTAGCGGGGGGGCCACTGAGCAGTTCTTC. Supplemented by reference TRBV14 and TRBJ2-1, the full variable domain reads EAGVTQFPSHSVIEKGQTVTLRCDPISGHDNLYWYRRVMGKEIKFLLHFVKESKQDESGMPNNRFLAERTGGTYSTLKVQPAELEDSGVYFCASSHLTVSGGATEQFFGPGTRLTVL.

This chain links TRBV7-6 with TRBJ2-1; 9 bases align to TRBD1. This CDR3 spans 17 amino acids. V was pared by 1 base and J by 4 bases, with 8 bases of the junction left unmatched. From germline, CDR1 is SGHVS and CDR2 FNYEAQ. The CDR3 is CASSLGGRDRDYNEQFF. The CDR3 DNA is TGTGCCAGCAGCTTAGGAGGAAGGGACAGGGATTACAATGAGCAGTTCTTC.